The 20 T cell receptor beta chains presented below share a single source sample, sequenced in a study of blood T cells in healthy people across ages. Primed by a sample-barcoded 5' primer and a J-beta primer mix, a second PCR proceeded for roughly 6 to 12 cycles. In TCRdb, the 5' RACE reads were re-called with MiXCR into one record per CDR3 protein. This table has 710,000 or so distinct CDR3 sequences, approximately 21% appearing once. The sample taken for sequencing was blood. These receptors were collected from a man between 65 and 85 years old in good health.

The V gene is TRBV29-1, the J gene TRBJ2-1; the D call may be TRBD1 or TRBD2 (5 bases each). This CDR3 region has 12 residues. The germline CDR1 and CDR2 sequences are SQVTM and ANQGSEA. Trimming pared 5 bases from V and 7 bases from J, leaving 12 bases between. CDR3 region: CSVPGRFNEQFF. The CDR3 coding sequence is TGCAGCGTTCCGGGACGGTTTAATGAGCAGTTCTTC.

This rearrangement joins TRBV9 to TRBJ2-1; D gene unclear. From germline, CDR1 is SGDLS and CDR2 YYNGEE. There are 12 residues in the CDR3. V was trimmed by 10 bases and J by 5 bases, leaving 13 bases between them. Here the CDR3 reads CASGRTNNEQFF. The CDR3 bases are TGTGCCTCCGGGCGGACCAACAATGAGCAGTTCTTC.

This chain joins TRBV6-5 and TRBJ1-1, with 8 bases that match TRBD1. Germline values: CDR1 MNHEY, CDR2 SVGAGI. The length of the CDR3 is 15 residues. Trimming cost V 6 bases and J 0 bases; bases outside gene matches: 6. Here the CDR3 DNA reads TGTGCCAGCAGCCGACAGGGGACCATGAACACTGAAGCTTTCTTT. Protein product: CASSRQGTMNTEAFF.

The V and J genes are TRBV3-1 and TRBJ2-1, with D unresolved. Germline-derived CDR1 and CDR2 are LGHDT and YNNKEL (reference sequence). Trimming removed 1 base from V and 2 bases from J, with 3 bases in between. The CDR3 sequence is 13 residues long. The DNA for the CDR3 is TGTGCCAGCAGCCAAGCAACCTACAATGAGCAGTTCTTC. Protein sequence: CASSQATYNEQFF.

This chain links TRBV4-1 with TRBJ2-1, with 7 bases that match TRBD2. Germline trimming cut 6 bases from V and 4 bases from J; bases unmatched to any gene: 6. Germline V gene sequence: CDR1 MGHRA, CDR2 YSYEKL. The CDR3 covers 14 residues. The CDR3 nucleotides read TGCGCCAGCAGTTTTCTAGCGGTATACAATGAGCAGTTCTTC. Translating gives CASSFLAVYNEQFF.

The chain joins TRBV20-1 to TRBJ2-1; 8 positions agree with TRBD1. Germline loops: CDR1 DFQATT, CDR2 SNEGSKA (reference sequence). J was trimmed by 15 bases and V by 3 bases; bases with no gene match: 10. The CDR3 totals 12 residues. The CDR3 protein is CSARDRVMGAFF. DNA of the CDR3: TGCAGTGCTAGGGACAGGGTTATGGGGGCGTTCTTC.

This clonotype has just a few counts. V is TRBV5-1 and J is TRBJ2-7, with D possibly TRBD2 on 5 matching bases. Germline assignment: CDR1 SGHRS and CDR2 YFSETQ. V shed 3 bases and J shed 7 bases, with 20 bases lying between them. The CDR3 covers 15 residues. The CDR3: CASSSAGASLLEQYF. CDR3 DNA sequence: TGCGCCAGCAGCTCGGCGGGCGCATCTCTCTTGGAGCAGTACTTC.

This clonotype was counted only a few times. The chain couples TRBV4-1 to TRBJ1-1; D is undetermined. The length of the CDR3 is 16 residues. V was shortened by 2 bases and J by 1 base, with 14 bases between the two germline ends. Looked up from germline, CDR1 is MGHRA and CDR2 is YSYEKL. The CDR3: CASSQSERTRNTEAFF. In nucleotides, the CDR3 is TGCGCCAGCAGCCAATCTGAAAGGACGAGGAACACTGAAGCTTTCTTT.

The chain is built from TRBV6-1 and TRBJ2-5; D gene unclear. The germline gives CDR1 MNHNS, CDR2 SASEGT. Trimming took 2 bases from V and 8 from J, leaving 9 bases between them. This CDR3 spans 12 amino acids. The CDR3 DNA reads TGTGCCAGCAGTGAAACCAGTTCAACCCAGTACTTC. Its translation is CASSETSSTQYF.

The rearrangement links TRBV12-3 or TRBV12-4 to TRBJ2-3; TRBD2 matches 9 bases. CDR3 length: 14 residues. The ends lost 4 bases at V and 5 bases at J; junction bases unmatched: 4. This CDR3 is CASSSLAGEDTQYF. In DNA form, the CDR3 reads TGTGCCAGCAGTTCCTTAGCGGGGGAAGATACGCAGTATTTT.

This clonotype was observed a handful of times. The chain recombines TRBV5-5 with TRBJ1-5, with 8 positions matching TRBD1. This CDR3 has 16 amino acids. Looked up from germline, CDR1 is SGHKS and CDR2 is YYEKEE (reference sequence). V shed 2 bases, J shed 0 bases, and the junction held 4 bases outside the gene matches. The CDR3 coding sequence is TGTGCCAGCAGCTTCGGAGGACAGGGTAGCAATCAGCCCCAGCATTTT. This translates into CASSFGGQGSNQPQHF.

This clonotype was counted at least ten times. This chain uses TRBV7-9 with TRBJ2-5, with 7 bases fitting TRBD2. V lost 2 bases, J lost 4 bases, and 7 bases stayed unmatched. This CDR3 is built from 15 residues. CDR1 is SEHNR, CDR2 FQNEAQ, per germline (reference sequence). The CDR3 DNA follows: TGTGCCAGCAGCTTACTAGGACTAGGAGGAGAGACCCAGTACTTC. It is translated as CASSLLGLGGETQYF.

This clonotype turned up a few times. This sequence joins TRBV4-3 and TRBJ1-6; 8 bases are a match to TRBD1. Germline V gives CDR1 LGHNA, CDR2 YSLEER. V shed 0 bases and J 7 bases; nucleotides not matched to a gene: 5. This CDR3 has 16 residues. Here the CDR3 reads CASSQDRGQGNSPLHF. For the CDR3, the DNA is TGCGCCAGCAGCCAAGATAGAGGACAGGGAAATTCACCCCTCCACTTT.

J is TRBJ2-1 and V is TRBV20-1; 7 bases align to TRBD1. TRBJ2-7 explains the end of the DNA better; the J call may be wrong. This CDR3 contains 14 residues. CDR1 is DFQATT and CDR2 is SNEGSKA in the germline V gene (reference sequence). CDR3 nucleotides: TGCAGTGCTAGAGATCAGGCAGGGGGCTACGAGCAGTACTTC. Protein product: CSARDQAGGYEQYF.

This clonotype was counted once. The V and J genes are TRBV4-2 and TRBJ2-1; a weak D match, TRBD2 (5 bases). The J call may be faulty, since TRBJ2-7 better matches the DNA end. Per germline, CDR1 LGHNA and CDR2 YNFKEQ. The CDR3 runs 16 residues. In DNA form, the CDR3 reads TGTGCCAGCAGCCCCACGGGCCAGCGGTGGGCCTACGAGCAGTACTTC. Translated, it gives CASSPTGQRWAYEQYF.

This clonotype turned up a few times. This chain connects TRBV2 to TRBJ2-4; D is perhaps TRBD1 (5 bases). The V end was cut by 3 bases, the J end by 0 bases, with 12 bases between. The CDR3 totals 16 residues. Germline CDR1 SNHLY, CDR2 FYNNEI. CDR3 sequence reads: CASSEEQVLAKNIQYF. The DNA for the CDR3 is TGTGCCAGCAGTGAGGAACAGGTTTTAGCCAAAAACATTCAGTACTTC.

This clonotype was observed a handful of times. This chain connects TRBV5-1 to TRBJ2-5; 8 positions match TRBD1. CDR3 length equals 15 residues. The J segment lost 2 bases and the V segment lost 4 bases, leaving 7 bases of the junction unmatched. Germline values: CDR1 SGHRS, CDR2 YFSETQ. The CDR3, as DNA: TGCGCCAGCAGCATCGGACAGGGAGGACAAGAGACCCAGTACTTC. It specifies CASSIGQGGQETQYF.

The chain is built from TRBV7-8 and TRBJ2-7, with unresolved D. The CDR3 is made up of 15 amino acids. The germline V gene has CDR1 SGHVS and CDR2 FQNEAQ. With 5 bases removed from V and 2 bases from J, the gap between germline ends came to 16 bases. The CDR3 spells CASSPVEWRTYEQYV. The CDR3 DNA follows: TGTGCCAGCAGCCCCGTCGAGTGGCGGACCTACGAGCAGTACGTC.

This clonotype was counted a few times. This chain links TRBV7-3 with TRBJ2-3, with D unresolved. V was shortened by 1 base and J by 2 bases, with 10 bases between the two germline ends. The CDR3 has 15 residues. Germline loops: CDR1 SGHTA, CDR2 FQGTGA. Written as DNA, the CDR3 is TGTGCCAGCAGCTTAAGTCATGCCTCCACAGATACGCAGTATTTT. Protein: CASSLSHASTDTQYF.

This clonotype was counted only a few times. The gene calls are TRBV11-2 and TRBJ2-4; TRBD2 aligns across 11 bases. Trimming cost V 2 bases and J 7 bases; bases outside gene matches: 7. This CDR3 spans 16 amino acids. Germline CDR1 is SGHAT and CDR2 is FQNNGV. The CDR3 nucleotides read TGTGCCAGCAGCTTACTAACTAGCGGGGGACAGAACATTCAGTACTTC. Translated, it gives CASSLLTSGGQNIQYF.